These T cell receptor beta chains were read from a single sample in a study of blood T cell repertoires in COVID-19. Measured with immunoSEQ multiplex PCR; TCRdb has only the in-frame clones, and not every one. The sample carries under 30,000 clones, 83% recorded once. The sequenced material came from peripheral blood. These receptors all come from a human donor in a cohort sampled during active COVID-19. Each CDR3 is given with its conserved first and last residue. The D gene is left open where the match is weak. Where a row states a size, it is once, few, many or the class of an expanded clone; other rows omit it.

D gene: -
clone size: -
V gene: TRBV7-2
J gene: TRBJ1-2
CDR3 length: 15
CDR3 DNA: TGTGCCAGCAGCCCAGGGCTGCAGGGTCAAAGGGGCTACACCTTC
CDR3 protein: CASSPGLQGQRGYTF

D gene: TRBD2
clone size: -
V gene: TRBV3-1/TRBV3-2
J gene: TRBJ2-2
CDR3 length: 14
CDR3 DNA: TGTGCCAGCAGCGAGACTAGCTTGGGCGGGGAGCTGTTTTTT
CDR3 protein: CASSETSLGGELFF

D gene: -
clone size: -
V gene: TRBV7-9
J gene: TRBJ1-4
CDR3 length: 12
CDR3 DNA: TGTGCCAGCAGCCGAACCGGGAGGAAACTGTTTTTT
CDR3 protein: CASSRTGRKLFF

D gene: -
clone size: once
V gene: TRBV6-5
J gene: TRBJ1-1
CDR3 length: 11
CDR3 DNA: TGTGCCAGCACACAAGGGAGGGGGGCTTTCTTT
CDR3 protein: CASTQGRGAFF

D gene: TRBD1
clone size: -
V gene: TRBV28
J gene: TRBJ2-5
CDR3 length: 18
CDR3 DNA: TGTGCCAGCAGTTCCCGAGGGACAGGGGAGGGTCAGCGAGAGACCCAGTACTTC
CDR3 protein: CASSSRGTGEGQRETQYF

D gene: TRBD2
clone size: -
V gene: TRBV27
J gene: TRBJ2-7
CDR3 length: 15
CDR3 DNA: TGTGCCAGCAGTGCCGGACTAGCGGCCTCCTACGAGCAGTACTTC
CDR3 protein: CASSAGLAASYEQYF

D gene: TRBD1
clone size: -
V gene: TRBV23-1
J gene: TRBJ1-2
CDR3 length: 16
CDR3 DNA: TGCGCCAGCAGTTCGGACAGGACGGGTCGGGACTATGGCTACACCTTC
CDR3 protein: CASSSDRTGRDYGYTF

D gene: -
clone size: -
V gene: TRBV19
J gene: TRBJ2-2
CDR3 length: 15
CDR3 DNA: TGTGCCAGTAGTATAGCAGGCCTGAACACCGGGGAGCTGTTTTTT
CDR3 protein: CASSIAGLNTGELFF

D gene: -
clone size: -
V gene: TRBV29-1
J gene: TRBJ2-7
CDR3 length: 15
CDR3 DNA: TGCAGCGTGGGAGGTGGTAACAGGGGAGTGGGGGAGCAGTACTTC
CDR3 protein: CSVGGGNRGVGEQYF

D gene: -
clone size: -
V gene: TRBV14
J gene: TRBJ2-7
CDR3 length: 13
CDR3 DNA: TGTGCCAGCAGCCAACAGGGGCGGGACGAGCAGTACTTC
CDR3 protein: CASSQQGRDEQYF

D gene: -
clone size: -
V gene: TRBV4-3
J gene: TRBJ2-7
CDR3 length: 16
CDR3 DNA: TGCGCCAGCAGCCAAGATTGGCTTGATTCCGCCTACGAGCAGTACTTC
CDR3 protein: CASSQDWLDSAYEQYF

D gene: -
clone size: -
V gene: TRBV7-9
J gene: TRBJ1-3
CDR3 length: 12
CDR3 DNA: TGTGCCAGCAGCTTAAGCGGAAACACCATATATTTT
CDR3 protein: CASSLSGNTIYF

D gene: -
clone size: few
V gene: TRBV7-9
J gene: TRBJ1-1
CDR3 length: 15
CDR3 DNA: TGTGCCAGCAGCTTAGGGGCTTCGGTCAGACCTGAAGCTTTCTTT
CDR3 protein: CASSLGASVRPEAFF

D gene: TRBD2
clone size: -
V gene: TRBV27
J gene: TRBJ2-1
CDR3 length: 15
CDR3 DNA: TGTGCCAGCAGTTCGGGACTACAAATATACAATGAGCAGTTCTTC
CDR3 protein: CASSSGLQIYNEQFF

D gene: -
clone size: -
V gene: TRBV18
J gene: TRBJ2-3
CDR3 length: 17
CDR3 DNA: TGTGCCAGCTCACAATCCCAGGGGTCACCAAGCACAGATACGCAGTATTTT
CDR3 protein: CASSQSQGSPSTDTQYF

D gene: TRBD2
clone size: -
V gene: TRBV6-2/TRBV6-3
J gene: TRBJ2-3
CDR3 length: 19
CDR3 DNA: TGTGCCAGCAGTTACATCGTCGTACTAGCGGGAGTAAGCACAGATACGCAGTATTTT
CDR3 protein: CASSYIVVLAGVSTDTQYF

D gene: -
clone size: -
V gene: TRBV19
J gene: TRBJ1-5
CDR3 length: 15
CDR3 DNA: TGTGCCAGTAGTATAGTTGGCCAGAGCAATCAGCCCCAGCATTTT
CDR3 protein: CASSIVGQSNQPQHF

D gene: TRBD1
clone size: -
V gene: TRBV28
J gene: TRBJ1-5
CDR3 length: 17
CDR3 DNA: TGTGCCAGCAGACCCGGACAGGGCCAATACCCCAATCAGCCCCAGCATTTT
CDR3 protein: CASRPGQGQYPNQPQHF

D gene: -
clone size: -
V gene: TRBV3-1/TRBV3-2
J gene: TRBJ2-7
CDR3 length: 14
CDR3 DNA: TGTGCCAGCAGCGCCTACCGGGACAACTACGAGCAGTACTTC
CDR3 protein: CASSAYRDNYEQYF

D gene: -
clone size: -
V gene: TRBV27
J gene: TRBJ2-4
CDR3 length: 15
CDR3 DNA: TGTGCCAGCAGTCCACGACAGGGACTGAAAAACATTCAGTACTTC
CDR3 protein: CASSPRQGLKNIQYF

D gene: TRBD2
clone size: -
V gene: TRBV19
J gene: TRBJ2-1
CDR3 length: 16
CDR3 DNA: TGTGCCAGTAGTATAGGAATTGCGGGAGGACACAATGAGCAGTTCTTC
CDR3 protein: CASSIGIAGGHNEQFF

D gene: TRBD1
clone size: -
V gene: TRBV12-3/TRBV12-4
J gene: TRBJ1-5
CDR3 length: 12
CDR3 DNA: TGTGCCAGCAGTTTTGGACAGGGTGATTCCCATTTT
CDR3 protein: CASSFGQGDSHF

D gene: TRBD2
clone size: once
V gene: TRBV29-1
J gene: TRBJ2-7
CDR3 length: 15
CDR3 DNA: TGCAGCGACGGGACTAGCGGGGACTTAAACTACGAGCAGTACTTC
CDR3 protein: CSDGTSGDLNYEQYF

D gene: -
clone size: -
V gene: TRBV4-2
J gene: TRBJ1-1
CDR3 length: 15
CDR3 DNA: TGTGCCAGCAGCCAAGACAGGTTCCCCAACACTGAAGCTTTCTTT
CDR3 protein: CASSQDRFPNTEAFF

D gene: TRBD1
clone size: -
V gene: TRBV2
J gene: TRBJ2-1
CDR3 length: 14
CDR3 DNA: TGTGCCAGCAGGGGGACAGGCTCCTACAATGAGCAGTTCTTC
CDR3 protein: CASRGTGSYNEQFF

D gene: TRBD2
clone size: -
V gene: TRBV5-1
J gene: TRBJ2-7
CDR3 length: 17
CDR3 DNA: TGCGCCAGCAGCTCAGAGGGAAGCGGGACCCAAACCTACGAGCAGTACTTC
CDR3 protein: CASSSEGSGTQTYEQYF

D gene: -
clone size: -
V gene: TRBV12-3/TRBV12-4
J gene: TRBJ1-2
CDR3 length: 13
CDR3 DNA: TGTGCCAGCAGTTTAGGGCCGAACTATGGCTACACCTTC
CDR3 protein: CASSLGPNYGYTF

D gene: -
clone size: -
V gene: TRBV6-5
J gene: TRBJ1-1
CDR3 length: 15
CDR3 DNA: TGTGCCAGCAGTTACGGGCGGGGGTCTAGCACTGAAGCTTTCTTT
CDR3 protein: CASSYGRGSSTEAFF

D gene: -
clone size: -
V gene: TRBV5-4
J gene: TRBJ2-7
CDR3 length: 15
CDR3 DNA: TGTGCCAGCAGCTTGACAGGGCGGAAAGATTACGAGCAGTACTTC
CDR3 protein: CASSLTGRKDYEQYF

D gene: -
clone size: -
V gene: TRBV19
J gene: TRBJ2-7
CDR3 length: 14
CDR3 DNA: TGTGCCAGTAGTATTGTGGGCCCAACCTACGAGCAGTACTTC
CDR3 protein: CASSIVGPTYEQYF

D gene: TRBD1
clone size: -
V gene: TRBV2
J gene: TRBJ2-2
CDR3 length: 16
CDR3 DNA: TGTGCCAGCAGTTTCGAACCGGGACAGGGGAAGGGGGAGCTGTTTTTT
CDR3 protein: CASSFEPGQGKGELFF

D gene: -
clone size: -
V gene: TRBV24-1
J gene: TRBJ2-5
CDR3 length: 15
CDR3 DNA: TGTGCCACCAGTGATGCAGCTAGCGCGCAAGAGACCCAGTACTTC
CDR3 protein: CATSDAASAQETQYF

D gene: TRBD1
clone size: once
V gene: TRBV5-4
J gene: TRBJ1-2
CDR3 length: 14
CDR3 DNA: TGTGCCAGCAGCCCCCTACAGGGGGCCAATGGCTACACCTTC
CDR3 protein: CASSPLQGANGYTF

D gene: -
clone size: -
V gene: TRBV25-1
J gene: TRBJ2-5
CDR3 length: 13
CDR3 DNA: TGTGCCAGCAACTTAGACAGCTTGGAGACCCAGTACTTC
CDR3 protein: CASNLDSLETQYF

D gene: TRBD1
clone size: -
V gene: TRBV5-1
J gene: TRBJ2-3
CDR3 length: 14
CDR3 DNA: TGCGCCAGCAGCCGGGACAGGGGCAGAGATACGCAGTATTTT
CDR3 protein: CASSRDRGRDTQYF

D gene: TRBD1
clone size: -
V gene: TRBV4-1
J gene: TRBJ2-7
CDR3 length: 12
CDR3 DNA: TGCGCCAGCAGGGGACAGACCTACGAGCAGTACTTC
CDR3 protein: CASRGQTYEQYF

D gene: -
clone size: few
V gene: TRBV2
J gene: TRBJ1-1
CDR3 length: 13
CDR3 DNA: TGTGCCAGCAGAAGGTACAGGGACACTGAAGCTTTCTTT
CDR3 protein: CASRRYRDTEAFF

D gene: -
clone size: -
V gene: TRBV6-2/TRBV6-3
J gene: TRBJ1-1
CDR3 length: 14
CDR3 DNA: TGTGCCAGCAGTTCACTTCCGATGAACACTGAAGCTTTCTTT
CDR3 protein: CASSSLPMNTEAFF

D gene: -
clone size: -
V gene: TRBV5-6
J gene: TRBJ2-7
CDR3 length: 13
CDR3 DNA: TGTGCCAGCAGCCCCGGGAGAGCCTACGAGCAGTACTTC
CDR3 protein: CASSPGRAYEQYF

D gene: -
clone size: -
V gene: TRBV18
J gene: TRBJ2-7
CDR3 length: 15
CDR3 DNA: TGTGCCAGCTCACCATGGGCGGGATCCCTCTACGAGCAGTACTTC
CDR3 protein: CASSPWAGSLYEQYF

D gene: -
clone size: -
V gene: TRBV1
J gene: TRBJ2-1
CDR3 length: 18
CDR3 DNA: TGCACCAGCAGCCAAATCAGGACTCGGTTACTAGCGGGAGTCGAGCAGTTCTTC
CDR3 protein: CTSSQIRTRLLAGVEQFF

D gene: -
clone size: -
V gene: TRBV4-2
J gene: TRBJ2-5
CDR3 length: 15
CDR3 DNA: TGTGCCAGCAGCCATCCGGTTGAGGGTGCGGAGACCCAGTACTTC
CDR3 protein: CASSHPVEGAETQYF

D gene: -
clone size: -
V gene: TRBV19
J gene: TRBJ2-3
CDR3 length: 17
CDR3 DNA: TGTGCCAGTAGTGCTGGCGCGGTAGCCCAACGCACAGATACGCAGTATTTT
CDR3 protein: CASSAGAVAQRTDTQYF

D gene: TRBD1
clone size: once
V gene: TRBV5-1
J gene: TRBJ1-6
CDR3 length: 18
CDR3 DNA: TGCGCCAGCAGCGGATCGCGGGACAGGGGGGCAAAGTGGGGGTCCCTCCACTTT
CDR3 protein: CASSGSRDRGAKWGSLHF

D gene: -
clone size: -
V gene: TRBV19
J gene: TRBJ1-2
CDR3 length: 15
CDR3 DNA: TGTGCCAGTAGTATAAGGGGGAGGGGGAGGTATGGCTACACCTTC
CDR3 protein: CASSIRGRGRYGYTF

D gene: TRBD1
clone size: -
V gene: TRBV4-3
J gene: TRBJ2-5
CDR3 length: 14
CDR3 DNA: TGCGCCAGCAGCCAAACAGGGGTAAAAGAGACCCAGTACTTC
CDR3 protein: CASSQTGVKETQYF

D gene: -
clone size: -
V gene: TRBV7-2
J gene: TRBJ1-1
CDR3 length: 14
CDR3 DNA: TGTGCCAGCAGCTTCGACAGGTTGAACACTGAAGCTTTCTTT
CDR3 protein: CASSFDRLNTEAFF

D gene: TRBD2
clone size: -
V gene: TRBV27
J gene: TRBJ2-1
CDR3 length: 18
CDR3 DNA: TGTGCCAGCAGTTTCCCCGGAAAGCGGGAATCGACCTACAATGAGCAGTTCTTC
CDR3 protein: CASSFPGKRESTYNEQFF

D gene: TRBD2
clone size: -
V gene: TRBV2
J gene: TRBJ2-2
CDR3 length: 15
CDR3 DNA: TGTGCCAGCAGGCCACTAGCGGGAAACACCGGGGAGCTGTTTTTT
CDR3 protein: CASRPLAGNTGELFF

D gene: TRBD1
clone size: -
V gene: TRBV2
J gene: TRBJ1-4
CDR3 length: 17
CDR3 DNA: TGTGCCAGCAGTTTTGGGAACCGGGACAGCTGGGGAGAAAAACTGTTTTTT
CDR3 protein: CASSFGNRDSWGEKLFF

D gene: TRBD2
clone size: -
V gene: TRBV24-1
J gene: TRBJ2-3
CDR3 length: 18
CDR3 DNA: TGTGCCACCAGTAGTAGCGGGTCGTCAGGGCCCTTCACAGATACGCAGTATTTT
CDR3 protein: CATSSSGSSGPFTDTQYF

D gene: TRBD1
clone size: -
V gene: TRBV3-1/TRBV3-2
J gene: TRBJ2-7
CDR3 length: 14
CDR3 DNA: TGTGCCAGCAGCCAAGGAGGGACAGACTACGAGCAGTACTTC
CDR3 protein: CASSQGGTDYEQYF

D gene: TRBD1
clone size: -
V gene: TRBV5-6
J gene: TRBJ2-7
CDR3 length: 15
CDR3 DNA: TGTGCCAGCAGCTTGGAGAGGGACAGGGCTTACGAGCAGTACTTC
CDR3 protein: CASSLERDRAYEQYF

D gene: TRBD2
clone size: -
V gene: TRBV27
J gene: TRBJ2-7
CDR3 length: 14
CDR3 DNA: TGTGCCAGCAGTTTGGGACTAGCTTCCTACGAGCAGTACTTC
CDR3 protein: CASSLGLASYEQYF

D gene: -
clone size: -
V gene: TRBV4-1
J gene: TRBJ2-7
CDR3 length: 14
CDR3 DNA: TGCGCCAGCAGCCCCGGGACTTCCCGGTACGAGCAGTACTTC
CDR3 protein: CASSPGTSRYEQYF